The T cell receptor (beta chain) described here comes from a study of blood T cell repertoires in COVID-19. The assay was immunoSEQ multiplex PCR, and TCRdb's table has in-frame clones only and misses some. The profile shows a few hundred thousand clones, roughly 91% of them singletons. Germline loops: CDR1 MDHEN, CDR2 SYDVKM. V dropped 3 bases and J dropped 2 bases, with 12 bases sitting between them. The CDR3 runs 15 residues. In this sample, this clone turned up once. Resolution of symptoms, clearance, or two negative PCRs was present in recovered Cohort 3 donors. This chain joins TRBV28 and TRBJ2-3, with D possibly TRBD1 on 6 matching bases. Sequenced input: PBMCs or T cells enriched from blood (not recorded which). This receptor was taken from a woman under 30 who had recovered from COVID-19. CDR3 region: CASSFQTGFTDTQYF. In nucleotides, the CDR3 is TGTGCCAGCAGTTTCCAAACAGGGTTCACAGATACGCAGTATTTT.